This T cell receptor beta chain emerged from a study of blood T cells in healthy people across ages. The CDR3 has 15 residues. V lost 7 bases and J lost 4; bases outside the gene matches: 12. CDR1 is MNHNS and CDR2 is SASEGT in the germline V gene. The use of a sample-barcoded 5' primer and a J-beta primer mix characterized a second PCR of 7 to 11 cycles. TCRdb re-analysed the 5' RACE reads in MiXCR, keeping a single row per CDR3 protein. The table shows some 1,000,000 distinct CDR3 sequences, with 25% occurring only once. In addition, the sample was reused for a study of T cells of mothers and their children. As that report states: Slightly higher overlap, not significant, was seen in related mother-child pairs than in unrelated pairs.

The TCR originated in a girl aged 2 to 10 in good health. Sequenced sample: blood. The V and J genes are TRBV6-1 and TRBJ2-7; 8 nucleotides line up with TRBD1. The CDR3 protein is CASTFGTGGKYEQYF. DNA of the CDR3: TGTGCCAGCACCTTCGGGACAGGCGGCAAGTACGAGCAGTACTTC.